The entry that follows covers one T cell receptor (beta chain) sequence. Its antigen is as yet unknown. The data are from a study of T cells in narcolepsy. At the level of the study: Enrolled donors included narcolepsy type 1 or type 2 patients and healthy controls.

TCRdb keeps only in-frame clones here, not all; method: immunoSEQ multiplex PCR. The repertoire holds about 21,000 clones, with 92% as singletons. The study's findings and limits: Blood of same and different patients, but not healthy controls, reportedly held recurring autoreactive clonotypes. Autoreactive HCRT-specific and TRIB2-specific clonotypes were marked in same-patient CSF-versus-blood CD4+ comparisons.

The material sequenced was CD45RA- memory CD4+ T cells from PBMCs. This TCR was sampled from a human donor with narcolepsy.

CDR3 bases: TGTGCCAGCAGCTTAGGGGGGCTAGGAAGCTCCTACGAGCAGTACTTC. It specifies CASSLGGLGSSYEQYF. The rearrangement uses TRBV7-8 and TRBJ2-7, with D possibly TRBD1 on 6 matching bases. Germline values: CDR1 SGHVS, CDR2 FQNEAQ. This CDR3 comprises 16 residues. The V end lost 1 base, the J end lost 0 bases, and 13 bases lay between the germline ends.